The clone carrying this T cell receptor beta chain was recorded a few times. Germline values: CDR1 ENHRY, CDR2 SYGVKD. The germline V and J ends were trimmed by 11 bases and 4 bases, with 15 bases remaining between them. This CDR3 is 12 amino acids long. The sample comes from a study of T cells in Graves' hyperthyroidism and ophthalmopathy. RNA transcripts provided the source from which TCR beta CDR3 regions were amplified. First-round RT-PCR targeting the TCR CDR3 was performed with the HTBI primer set. Each CDR3 protein gets one entry after TCRdb re-called the multiplex PCR reads with MiXCR. The sample shows some 350,000 distinct CDR3 sequences, around 25% of them seen only once.

The sequence was obtained from a man in his fifties or sixties with Graves' hyperthyroidism. The specimen sequenced was blood. The chain employs TRBV10-3 and TRBJ2-7; D is perhaps TRBD2 (6 bases). The CDR3 DNA reads as TGTGCCGGAGGAGGGGACTCGTACGAGCAGTACTTC. It specifies CAGGGDSYEQYF.